The rows below give T cell receptor beta chains drawn from one sample of a study of identical twins. In TCRdb, the 5' RACE reads were re-called with MiXCR into one record per CDR3 protein. The repertoire includes 700,000 or so distinct CDR3 sequences, 21% of them detected once, and over 4% sits in the top ten. These data were also filed under a second study, of T cells expressing NK-cell markers.

The sequencing sample was made of PBMCs. The receptor source for this set is a woman between 18 and 30 years old in good health. Each CDR3 is given with its conserved first and last residue. D genes are given only for firm matches. A clone size is listed for some rows: how often the clone was seen (once, few, many), or a class if it is expanded.

v_gene	j_gene	d_gene	abundance	CDR3aa	CDR3nt
TRBV20-1	TRBJ1-2	.	.	CSASTGFFLDGYTF	TGCAGTGCCTCAACAGGGTTCTTCTTAGACGGCTACACCTTC
TRBV5-1	TRBJ2-7	.	many	CASSRGPLVGDEQYF	TGCGCCAGCAGCAGGGGACCGCTAGTCGGGGACGAGCAGTACTTC
TRBV29-1	TRBJ1-2	.	many	CSVPDGIF	TGCAGCGTCCCGGACGGAATTTTC
TRBV9	TRBJ2-7	.	few	CASSVSVGYEQYF	TGTGCCAGCAGCGTATCGGTAGGGTACGAGCAGTACTTC
TRBV20-1	TRBJ2-3	.	few	CSATERGPGTDTQYF	TGCAGTGCAACCGAACGGGGCCCGGGCACAGATACGCAGTATTTT
TRBV6-5	TRBJ2-5	.	few	CASSYSTTKETQYF	TGTGCCAGCAGTTACTCGACAACAAAAGAGACCCAGTACTTC
TRBV12-3/TRBV12-4	TRBJ1-1	.	few	CASTSSYTEAFF	TGTGCCAGCACTAGCAGTTACACTGAAGCTTTCTTT
TRBV20-1	TRBJ1-1	.	.	CSAIPGSGDTEAFF	TGCAGTGCTATACCGGGATCAGGGGACACTGAAGCTTTCTTT
TRBV6-1	TRBJ2-7	.	.	CASSEALGGPEQYF	TGTGCCAGCAGTGAAGCGCTCGGGGGTCCCGAGCAGTACTTC
TRBV11-2	TRBJ2-2	.	many	CASSFGLTGELFF	TGTGCCAGCAGCTTTGGCCTTACCGGGGAGCTGTTTTTT
TRBV6-2/TRBV6-3	TRBJ2-5	.	.	CASTQEEDNIETQYF	TGTGCCAGCACCCAGGAGGAGGACAACATAGAGACCCAGTACTTC
TRBV29-1	TRBJ2-1	TRBD2	.	CSVGLAGGRNEQFF	TGCAGCGTTGGTCTAGCGGGAGGCCGCAATGAGCAGTTCTTC
TRBV7-7	TRBJ2-1	.	few	CASSLLGLYNEQFF	TGTGCTAGCAGCTTACTAGGGTTATACAATGAGCAGTTCTTC
TRBV7-3	TRBJ1-2	.	.	CASSLNRAVGYTF	TGTGCCAGCAGCTTAAACAGGGCGGTCGGCTACACCTTC
TRBV20-1	TRBJ2-7	.	.	CSAMGPAYEQYF	TGCAGTGCGATGGGGCCGGCCTACGAGCAGTACTTC
TRBV9	TRBJ1-1	TRBD1	.	CASSQGGRMNTEAFF	TGTGCCAGCAGCCAGGGGGGGAGGATGAACACTGAAGCTTTCTTT
TRBV20-1	TRBJ2-3	.	many	CSLGGGVSADTQYF	TGCAGCCTGGGAGGTGGCGTTTCAGCAGATACGCAGTATTTT
TRBV20-1	TRBJ1-2	TRBD1	.	CSAPGTDEYGYTF	TGCAGTGCTCCCGGGACAGATGAATATGGCTACACCTTC
TRBV12-3/TRBV12-4	TRBJ1-2	.	many	CASSLDIYGYTF	TGTGCCAGCAGTTTAGACATCTATGGCTACACCTTC
TRBV7-2	TRBJ2-7	.	.	CASSLNSVGLREQYF	TGTGCCAGCAGCTTAAATAGCGTCGGTCTCCGAGAGCAGTACTTC
TRBV25-1	TRBJ2-7	TRBD2	.	CASSLSGGREQYF	TGTGCCAGCAGCCTTAGCGGGGGGAGGGAGCAGTACTTC
TRBV7-2	TRBJ2-7	TRBD1	few	CASRYGTGTYEQYF	TGTGCCAGCAGATACGGGACAGGCACCTACGAGCAGTACTTC
TRBV2	TRBJ2-7	TRBD1	few	CASSESGQGVRNEQYF	TGTGCCAGCAGTGAAAGCGGACAGGGGGTTCGAAACGAGCAGTACTTC
TRBV10-3	TRBJ1-2	TRBD1	.	CAIRGQDPRGYTF	TGTGCCATCAGAGGACAGGATCCTCGAGGCTACACCTTC
TRBV9	TRBJ2-3	.	.	CASSSGGHTDTQYF	TGTGCCAGCAGCTCCGGGGGCCACACAGATACGCAGTATTTT
TRBV9	TRBJ1-1	TRBD1	.	CASSGPYRGNTEAFF	TGTGCCAGCAGCGGACCCTACAGGGGGAACACTGAAGCTTTCTTT
TRBV10-3	TRBJ2-7	TRBD2	few	CATILSGSAYEQYF	TGTGCCACCATCCTTAGCGGGAGCGCCTACGAGCAGTACTTC
TRBV18	TRBJ2-1	.	.	CASSRDSGLDEQFF	TGTGCCAGCTCACGCGACAGTGGGCTCGATGAGCAGTTCTTC
TRBV18	TRBJ2-1	.	few	CASSPDAGQQFF	TGTGCCAGCTCACCGGACGCGGGGCAGCAGTTCTTC
TRBV4-3	TRBJ2-3	TRBD2	.	CASSPGTSISTDTQYF	TGCGCCAGCAGCCCCGGGACTAGCATTAGCACAGATACGCAGTATTTT
TRBV5-4	TRBJ1-1	.	.	CASSFYREVNTEAFF	TGTGCCAGCAGCTTCTACAGGGAGGTGAACACTGAAGCTTTCTTT
TRBV5-6	TRBJ2-5	.	many	CASSPGTIAMETQYF	TGTGCCAGCAGCCCTGGGACGATAGCTATGGAGACCCAGTACTTC
TRBV2	TRBJ2-1	.	few	CASSVEGEQFF	TGTGCCAGCAGCGTAGAGGGTGAGCAGTTCTTC
TRBV24-1	TRBJ2-3	TRBD1	few	CATSDPGTGGADTQYF	TGTGCCACCAGTGACCCCGGGACAGGGGGCGCAGATACGCAGTATTTT
TRBV10-3	TRBJ2-7	.	few	CAISASSASSYEQYF	TGTGCCATCAGTGCCTCTAGCGCAAGCTCCTACGAGCAGTACTTC
TRBV15	TRBJ1-2	.	.	CATSRDYYTF	TGTGCCACCAGCAGAGATTACTACACCTTC
TRBV12-3/TRBV12-4	TRBJ1-4	TRBD1	many	CASSKDGQGFEKLFF	TGTGCCAGCAGCAAAGACGGACAGGGGTTTGAAAAACTGTTTTTT
TRBV5-1	TRBJ2-7	.	.	CASSLLEEQYF	TGCGCCAGCAGCTTATTGGAAGAGCAGTACTTC
TRBV7-9	TRBJ2-4	.	few	CASSNPAGLAKNIQYF	TGTGCCAGCAGCAACCCAGCCGGGCTAGCCAAAAACATTCAGTACTTC
TRBV27	TRBJ1-6	.	few	CASSPIRASPLHF	TGTGCCAGCAGTCCGATCAGGGCTTCACCCCTCCACTTT
TRBV12-3/TRBV12-4	TRBJ2-2	.	.	CASSLRGLSTGELFF	TGTGCCAGCAGTTTAAGGGGATTGAGCACCGGGGAGCTGTTTTTT
TRBV4-3	TRBJ2-4	.	few	CASSQDRVVKNIQYF	TGCGCCAGCAGCCAAGACAGGGTCGTCAAAAACATTCAGTACTTC
TRBV20-1	TRBJ1-1	.	.	CSATQVRVNTEAFF	TGCAGTGCTACCCAGGTTAGGGTGAACACTGAAGCTTTCTTT
TRBV5-1	TRBJ2-3	TRBD2	few	CASSRSGGAEDTQYF	TGCGCCAGCAGCCGAAGCGGGGGGGCCGAAGATACGCAGTATTTT
TRBV6-1	TRBJ1-6	.	.	CASNYDGDSPLHF	TGTGCCAGCAACTACGACGGGGATTCACCCCTCCACTTT
TRBV9	TRBJ2-7	TRBD1	.	CASSPPGTASYEQYF	TGTGCCAGCAGCCCCCCCGGGACAGCCTCCTACGAGCAGTACTTC
TRBV6-1	TRBJ2-7	TRBD1	few	CATTGTGGFEQYF	TGTGCCACCACCGGGACAGGGGGCTTCGAGCAGTACTTC
TRBV4-3	TRBJ2-1	.	many	CASSQVRTGEQFF	TGCGCCAGCAGCCAAGTCCGTACGGGAGAGCAGTTCTTC
TRBV5-1	TRBJ2-5	TRBD2	.	CASSLGLAGEGETQYF	TGCGCCAGCAGCTTGGGACTAGCGGGAGAGGGAGAGACCCAGTACTTC
TRBV6-1	TRBJ2-2	.	.	CASSRGSATNTGELFF	TGTGCCAGCAGCCGTGGGAGCGCAACGAACACCGGGGAGCTGTTTTTT